Presented here are 23 T cell receptor beta chains from one specimen sequenced in a study of graft-versus-host responses after intestinal transplantation. These TCRs are of unknown antigen specificity. Data came from immunoSEQ multiplex PCR; TCRdb stores just in-frame clones and leaves some out. The data hold some 110,000 clones, with less than 90% observed a single time. The sequenced sample was unstimulated CD4+ T cells sorted from spleen or lymph node cells, obtained before intestinal transplant. The receptors here all came from a human donor who received an intestinal transplant.

This sequence joins TRBV5-4 and TRBJ2-2; D is ambiguous. The V gene lost 3 bases and the J gene lost 3 bases, with 15 bases spanning the gap. Germline V gene lookup returns CDR1 SGHNT and CDR2 YYREEE (reference sequence). The CDR3 spans 16 residues. In DNA form, the CDR3 reads TGTGCCAGCAGCTACGGCCCCCACGGCGACACCGGGGAGCTGTTTTTT. It encodes CASSYGPHGDTGELFF. Variable domain in full (rest from reference TRBV5-4 and TRBJ2-2): ETGVTQSPTHLIKTRGQQVTLRCSSQSGHNTVSWYQQALGQGPQFIFQYYREEENGRGNFPPRFSGLQFPNYSSELNVNALELDDSALYLCASSYGPHGDTGELFFGEGSRLTVL.

The chain employs TRBV11-2 and TRBJ2-3; the match to TRBD2 covers 14 bases. V gave up 4 bases and J gave up 4 bases; unmatched junction bases: 13. The CDR3 has 19 residues. Germline V gives CDR1 SGHAT, CDR2 FQNNGV. DNA for the CDR3: TGTGCCAGCAGCTCATTTGGACTAGCGGGAGGAGGTTGGTCAGATACGCAGTATTTT. Its protein product is CASSSFGLAGGGWSDTQYF.

CDR3 residues: CATNPQGGREQYF. Here the CDR3 DNA reads TGTGCCACCAACCCGCAGGGTGGTAGGGAGCAGTACTTC. The genes are TRBV6-5 and TRBJ2-7; a possible D gene is TRBD1 (5 bases). Trimming stripped 10 bases from V and 7 bases from J, with 20 bases between. CDR3 size: 13 residues. Germline values: CDR1 MNHEY, CDR2 SVGAGI.

This clone was seen more than once but under ten times. This chain links TRBV6-5 with TRBJ2-7, with 8 bases aligning to TRBD2. The V gene's germline CDR1 is MNHEY and CDR2 SVGAGI. V lost 0 bases, J lost 9 bases, and 10 bases stayed unmatched. CDR3 length: 15 residues. CDR3 sequence: CASSYSSGGPSGQYF. The CDR3 nucleotides read TGTGCCAGCAGTTACTCCTCGGGAGGGCCCTCGGGGCAGTACTTC.

The chain couples TRBV7-9 to TRBJ2-4; possible D gene TRBD1, 5 bases. Trimming removed 3 bases from V and 2 bases from J, with 17 bases in between. The germline CDR1 and CDR2 sequences are SEHNR and FQNEAQ (reference sequence). The CDR3 loop spans 17 amino acids. The CDR3 spells CASSFFGRAETKNIQYF. In nucleotides, the CDR3 is TGTGCCAGCAGCTTTTTCGGCAGGGCAGAAACCAAAAACATTCAGTACTTC.

CDR3 in amino acids: CASSLGLADNEQFF. DNA of the CDR3: TGCGCCAGCAGCTTGGGGCTAGCGGACAATGAGCAGTTCTTC. The chain employs TRBV5-1 and TRBJ2-1, with TRBD2 matching over 7 bases. This CDR3 contains 14 residues. The germline V gene has CDR1 SGHRS and CDR2 YFSETQ. J was trimmed by 5 bases and V by 0 bases; bases with no gene match: 2.

The chain joins TRBV19 to TRBJ1-2; 9 nucleotides line up with TRBD1. The CDR3 is 14 amino acids. The germline CDR1 and CDR2 sequences are LNHDA and SQIVND (reference sequence). V trimming: 6 bases; J trimming: 4 bases; junction bases outside the gene matches: 6. The CDR3 nucleotides are TGTGCCAGTAGGGAGACAGGGGGTCCCTATGGCTACACCTTC. It translates to CASRETGGPYGYTF. The variable domain in full, completed from reference TRBV19 and TRBJ1-2, reads DGGITQSPKYLFRKEGQNVTLSCEQNLNHDAMYWYRQDPGQGLRLIYYSQIVNDFQKGDIAEGYSVSREKKESFPLTVTSAQKNPTAFYLCASRETGGPYGYTFGSGTRLTVV.

This chain joins TRBV29-1 and TRBJ2-2, with TRBD2 matching over 12 bases. This CDR3 has 16 residues. The germline CDR1 and CDR2 sequences are SQVTM and ANQGSEA. CDR3 sequence: CGGMTTSGSGTGELFF. The CDR3 coding sequence is TGCGGGGGTATGACGACTAGCGGGAGTGGCACCGGGGAGCTGTTTTTT.

The chain joins TRBV18 to TRBJ2-2; D unclear. The germline V gene encodes CDR1 KGHSH and CDR2 LQKENI. The V and J ends lost 2 bases and 7 bases respectively, with 5 bases between them. CDR3 length: 12 amino acids. CDR3 protein: CASSPTSGELFF. The CDR3 DNA follows: TGTGCCAGCTCACCAACGAGCGGGGAGCTGTTTTTT.

This clone was counted a single time. The CDR3 DNA is TGTGCCAGTAGTATCGACGGGGGGGTGGATACGCAGTATTTT. Translation gives CASSIDGGVDTQYF. The rearrangement joins TRBV19 to TRBJ2-3; the match to TRBD2 covers 8 bases. This CDR3 contains 14 residues. The V gene's germline CDR1 is LNHDA and CDR2 SQIVND (reference sequence). After removal of 3 bases from V and 6 bases from J, the junction contained 5 bases not matched to a gene.

This clone occurred once. The genes are TRBV27 and TRBJ2-5; 8 bases are shared with TRBD1. CDR1 is MNHEY, CDR2 SMNVEV, per germline (reference sequence). The CDR3 length is 13 residues. The V and J ends lost 10 bases and 2 bases, in that order; junction bases with no gene match: 6. CDR3 DNA: TGTGCCACCCGGACAGGGAGGCAAGAGACCCAGTACTTC. Translating it yields CATRTGRQETQYF.

As DNA, the CDR3 is TGTGCCAGCAGTGAATTAGGGGTTTCAGGGGCCAACGTCCTGACTTTC. It translates to CASSELGVSGANVLTF. The chain combines TRBV6-1 with TRBJ2-6; tentatively, D is TRBD1 (5 bases). The germline V and J ends were trimmed by 2 bases and 4 bases, with 12 bases remaining between them. Germline V lookup: CDR1 MNHNS, CDR2 SASEGT. The CDR3 runs to 16 residues.

This clone appeared a single time. The chain couples TRBV6-5 to TRBJ1-4; tentatively, D is TRBD1 (5 bases). Germline CDR1 is MNHEY and CDR2 is SVGAGI. This CDR3 region has 16 residues. Trimming left V 4 bases short and J 3 bases short, with 15 bases between. For the CDR3, the DNA is TGTGCCAGCAGTTCCCAAGGGAGGGGTGCTAATGAAAAACTGTTTTTT. Its protein product is CASSSQGRGANEKLFF.

The chain joins TRBV27 to TRBJ2-2; the match to TRBD1 covers 10 bases. Germline V gene sequence: CDR1 MNHEY, CDR2 SMNVEV (reference sequence). The ends lost 5 bases at V and 7 bases at J; junction bases unmatched: 4. The CDR3 length is 14 residues. CDR3 in DNA: TGTGCCAGCAGTAGACGGACAGGGGGCGGGGAGCTGTTTTTT. This sequence encodes CASSRRTGGGELFF.

This chain connects TRBV7-6 to TRBJ2-3; TRBD2 matches at 9 bases. J gave up 2 bases and V 5 bases, and 5 bases lay outside the gene matches. The CDR3 extends over 15 amino acids. Germline V CDR1 and CDR2: SGHVS, FNYEAQ. CDR3 amino acids: CASSVLAGNTDTQYF. DNA of the CDR3: TGTGCCAGCAGCGTCCTAGCGGGGAACACAGATACGCAGTATTTT.

The rearrangement links TRBV9 to TRBJ2-7; 11 nucleotides line up with TRBD2. Germline lookup yields CDR1 SGDLS and CDR2 YYNGEE. The CDR3 runs to 15 residues. The trim removed 4 bases at V and 4 bases at J, leaving 7 bases unmatched. CDR3 loop: CASSPVAGGPYEQYF. In DNA, the CDR3 is TGTGCCAGCAGCCCGGTAGCGGGAGGGCCGTACGAGCAGTACTTC.

As to this clone: One end of the junction fails to match germline, which may point to a read error. The J gene is TRBJ1-2, the V gene TRBV6-6, with 9 bases identical to TRBD1. This CDR3 contains 16 residues. Looked up from germline, CDR1 is MNHNY and CDR2 is SVGAGI (reference sequence). The CDR3 coding sequence is TGTGCCAGCAGTGACTCACAGGGGGCGCAAGGTCATGGCTACACCTTC. This gives the protein CASSDSQGAQGHGYTF.

The DNA for the CDR3 is TGTGCCAGCAGCGGGAGGACAGGGTGGGGCTACGAGCAGTACTTC. Translation gives CASSGRTGWGYEQYF. The chain recombines TRBV11-2 with TRBJ2-7, with 8 bases lining up with TRBD1. Germline V lookup: CDR1 SGHAT, CDR2 FQNNGV. The CDR3 spans 15 residues. Trimming took 5 bases from V and 3 from J; bases not matched to a gene: 9.

This clone was detected once. The chain recombines TRBV7-3 with TRBJ1-2; TRBD1 aligns across 12 bases. The CDR3 sequence is 15 residues long. The junction had 5 bases not matched to a gene; V was cut back by 5 bases and J by 4 bases. Germline V gives CDR1 SGHTA, CDR2 FQGTGA. CDR3 protein: CASSPGTGGAYGYTF. The CDR3 DNA sequence: TGTGCCAGCAGCCCAGGGACAGGGGGCGCCTATGGCTACACCTTC.

The J gene is TRBJ1-1, the V gene TRBV4-1, with D possibly being TRBD1 (5 bases). This CDR3 has 15 amino acids. The germline V and J ends were trimmed by 3 bases and 3 bases, with 14 bases remaining between them. Looked up from germline, CDR1 is MGHRA and CDR2 is YSYEKL. The CDR3, as DNA: TGCGCCAGCAGCCAGGGGGGGATGAGGGACACTGAAGCTTTCTTT. Residues: CASSQGGMRDTEAFF.

The chain recombines TRBV11-2 with TRBJ1-1; D is possibly TRBD1 (5 bases). Trimming removed 5 bases from V and 1 base from J, with 11 bases in between. Per the germline V gene, CDR1 is SGHAT and CDR2 is FQNNGV. CDR3 size: 14 residues. CDR3 DNA sequence: TGTGCCAGCAGCCCCATTGGGGGGAACACTGAAGCTTTCTTT. Its translation: CASSPIGGNTEAFF.

This chain uses TRBV2 with TRBJ1-5, with D possibly being TRBD1 (6 bases). The CDR3 has 12 residues. Deletions cut 6 bases from V and 6 bases from J, with 9 bases between. Germline values: CDR1 SNHLY, CDR2 FYNNEI. In nucleotides, the CDR3 is TGTGCCAGCAGCGAGGGGGGTCAGCCCCAGCATTTT. Translating gives CASSEGGQPQHF.

V gene TRBV4-1 combines with J gene TRBJ2-7; D possibly corresponds to TRBD1 (5 bases). Trimming left V 1 base short and J 5 bases short, with 12 bases between. The CDR3 is 14 amino acids. Per germline, CDR1 MGHRA and CDR2 YSYEKL. This CDR3 reads CASSQAQGINEQYF. As DNA, the CDR3 is TGCGCCAGCAGCCAAGCCCAGGGTATTAACGAGCAGTACTTC.